A single sample is the source of the 24 T cell receptor beta chains below, sequenced in a study of blood T cells in healthy people across ages. Using a J-beta primer mix together with a sample-barcoded 5' primer, a second PCR was run for roughly 6 to 12 cycles. TCRdb redid the calling of the 5' RACE reads with MiXCR, one entry per CDR3 protein. The sample lists roughly 1,500,000 distinct CDR3 sequences, around 39% occurring once. The sample was blood. All receptors derive from a woman aged 18-29 years in good health.

The table lists this clonotype with a few counts. This chain connects TRBV20-1 to TRBJ1-4; 7 bases align to TRBD1. Trimming removed 3 bases from V and 0 bases from J; junction bases left unmatched: 4. The germline V gene has CDR1 DFQATT and CDR2 SNEGSKA (reference sequence). This CDR3 spans 15 amino acids. CDR3 sequence reads: CSASSGTATNEKLFF. For the CDR3, the DNA is TGCAGTGCTAGTTCCGGGACAGCAACTAATGAAAAACTGTTTTTT.

This clonotype was found once. At one boundary the junction diverges from the germline segment, which might be a read error. The rearrangement links TRBV10-3 to TRBJ2-3; 7 bases align to TRBD1. The germline CDR1 and CDR2 sequences are ENHRY and SYGVKD. There are 15 residues in the CDR3. The CDR3 region has the DNA TGTGCCATCAGTGATAGGGGGCCGGCCACAGATACGCCGTATTTT. Translation gives CAISDRGPATDTPYF.

This chain joins TRBV5-1 and TRBJ1-2, with 10 bases matching TRBD1. The CDR3 covers 14 residues. Germline trimming cut 3 bases from V and 7 bases from J; bases unmatched to any gene: 6. The germline gives CDR1 SGHRS, CDR2 YFSETQ. Here the CDR3 DNA reads TGCGCCAGCAGCTCGTTCGGACAGGGGGGTGGCTACACCTTC. Its translation is CASSSFGQGGGYTF.

This clonotype was seen a handful of times. The chain couples TRBV7-6 to TRBJ1-6, with 7 bases that match TRBD1. The CDR3 spans 14 residues. Germline CDR1 is SGHVS and CDR2 is FNYEAQ. Trimming at V came to 5 bases and at J to 9 bases, leaving 7 bases not matched to a gene. Here the CDR3 DNA reads TGTGCCAGCAGCCCACAGGGGTCGGGTTCACCCCTCCACTTT. It codes for CASSPQGSGSPLHF. Full variable domain (missing parts from reference TRBV7-6 and TRBJ1-6): GAGVSQSPRYKVTKRGQDVALRCDPISGHVSLYWYRQALGQGPEFLTYFNYEAQQDKSGLPNDRFSAERPEGSISTLTIQRTEQRDSAMYRCASSPQGSGSPLHFGNGTRLTVT.

This clonotype has more than one count but fewer than ten. V gene TRBV6-1 combines with J gene TRBJ2-3; D gene ambiguous. Germline V gene sequence: CDR1 MNHNS, CDR2 SASEGT. Trimming removed 8 bases from V and 1 base from J, with 13 bases in between. The CDR3 is made up of 14 amino acids. The CDR3 region is CASSSWVRTDTQYF. CDR3 nucleotide sequence: TGTGCCAGCTCCTCCTGGGTACGCACAGATACGCAGTATTTT.

The V gene is TRBV27, the J gene TRBJ2-1, with 11 bases matching TRBD2. V trimming: 2 bases; J trimming: 4 bases; junction bases outside the gene matches: 13. The CDR3 is made up of 19 amino acids. Germline V gene data show CDR1 as MNHEY and CDR2 as SMNVEV (reference sequence). DNA for the CDR3: TGTGCCAGCAGTTTACATACCCGCTTATCTAGCGGGAGGTACAATGAGCAGTTCTTC. It specifies CASSLHTRLSSGRYNEQFF.

The V gene is TRBV11-2, the J gene TRBJ2-1; D unresolved. Germline-derived CDR1 and CDR2 are SGHAT and FQNNGV. CDR3 length: 13 residues. The germline V and J ends were trimmed by 5 bases and 4 bases, with 9 bases remaining between them. The CDR3 region has the DNA TGTGCCAGCAGCGTAGGGATTTACAATGAGCAGTTCTTC. Translating gives CASSVGIYNEQFF.

This chain links TRBV21-1 with TRBJ1-3. TRBV21-1 is recorded as a pseudogene. This CDR3 spans 15 amino acids. CDR3 in DNA: TGTGCCAGCAGCACTGTTCTCAGGTCTGGAAACACCATATATTTT. It is translated as CASSTVLRSGNTIYF.

This clonotype has just a few counts. V and J are TRBV6-6 and TRBJ2-7, with D unresolved. Deletions cut 3 bases from V and 0 bases from J, with 9 bases between. The CDR3 is 14 amino acids. CDR1 and CDR2 (germline): MNHNY, SVGAGI (reference sequence). CDR3: CASSYGLPSYEQYF. The CDR3 DNA reads as TGTGCCAGCAGTTATGGATTGCCCTCCTACGAGCAGTACTTC.

This clonotype was counted only a few times. The CDR3 here is CASSHAPRLDEQFF. CDR3 in DNA: TGTGCCAGCAGCCATGCTCCTCGGTTAGATGAGCAGTTCTTC. The rearrangement links TRBV3-1 to TRBJ2-1; D gene unclear. The CDR3 loop spans 14 amino acids. V was shortened by 3 bases and J by 8 bases, with 14 bases between the two germline ends. Germline CDR1 is LGHDT and CDR2 is YNNKEL (reference sequence).

The V call is TRBV29-1, the J call TRBJ2-3; 7 bases agree with TRBD1. CDR1 and CDR2 from the germline V gene are SQVTM and ANQGSEA. The ends lost 4 bases at V and 1 base at J; junction bases unmatched: 5. This CDR3 is built from 14 residues. CDR3 sequence: CSVGAGTGTDTQYF. The CDR3 DNA reads TGCAGCGTTGGCGCCGGGACAGGCACAGATACGCAGTATTTT.

This chain uses TRBV20-1 with TRBJ2-7; 10 bases fit TRBD1. The CDR3 covers 14 residues. The junction had 7 bases not matched to a gene; V was cut back by 6 bases and J by 2 bases. CDR1 is DFQATT and CDR2 is SNEGSKA in the germline V gene (reference sequence). The CDR3 protein is CSARAGTGAYEQYF. CDR3 in DNA: TGCAGTGCGCGAGCCGGGACAGGGGCCTACGAGCAGTACTTC.

At least ten counts were recorded for this clonotype. This may be a read error, as it is one base from a much larger clone. CDR3 sequence: CASSLDSSYNEQYF. Written as DNA, the CDR3 is TGTGCCAGCAGCTTAGACAGCTCCTACAATGAGCAGTACTTC. The chain joins TRBV7-3 to TRBJ2-1; a possible D gene is TRBD1 (5 bases). The end of the DNA aligns better with TRBJ2-7, so the J call may be wrong. CDR3 length equals 14 residues. CDR1 is SGHTA, CDR2 FQGTGA, per germline.

A few counts support this clonotype. J is TRBJ2-7 and V is TRBV20-1; 7 bases are a match to TRBD1. The trim removed 6 bases at V and 6 bases at J, leaving 8 bases unmatched. Germline lookup yields CDR1 DFQATT and CDR2 SNEGSKA (reference sequence). CDR3 length equals 12 residues. Here the CDR3 reads CSARPTGSEQYF. The DNA of the CDR3 is TGCAGTGCCAGGCCGACAGGGAGCGAGCAGTACTTC.

This clonotype is a singleton in its sample. The chain has TRBV4-3 and TRBJ2-7; 13 bases agree with TRBD2. The CDR3 has 21 amino acids. The junction had 21 bases not matched to a gene; V was cut back by 4 bases and J by 3 bases. From germline, CDR1 is LGHNA and CDR2 YSLEER. The CDR3 DNA follows: TGCGCCAGCAGCCCAAAATTTTGGACTAGCGGGAGCACGATCGTCGACTACGAGCAGTACTTC. Amino acids: CASSPKFWTSGSTIVDYEQYF.

As for this clonotype: The junction does not match germline at one end; this may be a read error. V usage is TRBV27 and J usage is TRBJ2-3, with D unresolved. The CDR3 has 14 amino acids. The germline V gene has CDR1 MNHEY and CDR2 SMNVEV (reference sequence). CDR3 sequence reads: CAGSLYGDTDTQYF. The CDR3 DNA is TGTGCCGGCAGTTTATACGGCGACACAGATACGCAGTATTTT.

This clonotype turned up a few times. CDR3 in DNA: TGCAGTGCTAAGTATCAGGGGGGGGACACTGAAGCTTTCTTT. As protein: CSAKYQGGDTEAFF. The rearrangement uses TRBV20-1 and TRBJ1-1; 7 positions agree with TRBD1. Germline values: CDR1 DFQATT, CDR2 SNEGSKA (reference sequence). The CDR3 runs 14 residues. The V segment lost 4 bases and the J segment 3 bases; nucleotides outside the gene matches: 8.

This clonotype was seen a few times. V is TRBV5-1 and J is TRBJ2-7; 8 bases map to TRBD1. V dropped 5 bases and J dropped 2; count of bases not matched to a gene: 21. The CDR3 contains 19 residues. The germline gives CDR1 SGHRS, CDR2 YFSETQ. CDR3 protein: CASRLLGQGRRSTTYEQYF. The CDR3 DNA sequence: TGCGCCAGCAGACTCCTCGGACAGGGACGTCGATCGACCACCTACGAGCAGTACTTC.

The chain uses TRBV7-8 and TRBJ1-2; 8 bases are shared with TRBD1. The CDR3 is made up of 16 amino acids. CDR1 and CDR2 (germline): SGHVS, FQNEAQ. The J segment lost 5 bases and the V segment lost 5 bases, leaving 13 bases of the junction unmatched. The CDR3 bases are TGTGCCAGCAGCCCGTCGGGACAGGCCTCGGGTTATGGCTACACCTTC. The encoded protein is CASSPSGQASGYGYTF. Together with reference TRBV7-8 and TRBJ1-2, the CDR3 gives the full variable domain: GAGVSQSPRYKVAKRGQDVALRCDPISGHVSLFWYQQALGQGPEFLTYFQNEAQLDKSGLPSDRFFAERPEGSVSTLKIQRTQQEDSAVYLCASSPSGQASGYGYTFGSGTRLTVV.

With respect to this clonotype: A junction end diverges from the germline sequence, so it may reflect a read error. The chain carries TRBV12-3 or TRBV12-4 and TRBJ2-6; 7 positions agree with TRBD2. CDR3 size: 16 residues. CDR3 sequence (DNA): TGTGCCAACAGTTTAGGGAGGGCCTCCGGGGCCAACGTCCTGACTTTC. The encoded protein is CANSLGRASGANVLTF.

The table lists this clonotype with many counts. The chain combines TRBV6-6 with TRBJ2-7; possible D gene TRBD1, 5 bases. This CDR3 is 12 amino acids long. Trimming removed 6 bases at V and 5 bases at J, with 11 bases between. Germline assignment: CDR1 MNHNY and CDR2 SVGAGI (reference sequence). The CDR3 protein is CASSYQGDEQYF. The CDR3 region has the DNA TGTGCCAGCAGCTATCAGGGTGACGAGCAGTACTTC.

V and J are TRBV20-1 and TRBJ2-7; D possibly matches TRBD1 or TRBD2 (6 bases each). The CDR3 extends over 12 amino acids. Trimming removed 4 bases at V and 3 bases at J, with 10 bases between. Germline values: CDR1 DFQATT, CDR2 SNEGSKA (reference sequence). CDR3 protein: CSATRGLYEQYF. In nucleotides, the CDR3 is TGCAGTGCTACCCGGGGGCTCTACGAGCAGTACTTC.

The chain combines TRBV4-1 with TRBJ2-3; D may match TRBD1 or TRBD2 (5 bases each). CDR3 size: 17 residues. Trimming removed 7 bases at V and 0 bases at J, with 20 bases between. From germline, CDR1 is MGHRA and CDR2 YSYEKL. The CDR3 region has the DNA TGCGCCAGCAAGGGGCTTGGACTCACCACTAGCACAGATACGCAGTATTTT. This gives the protein CASKGLGLTTSTDTQYF.

This sequence joins TRBV7-8 and TRBJ2-5; D call uncertain. The germline V gene encodes CDR1 SGHVS and CDR2 FQNEAQ. V was clipped by 5 bases and J by 4 bases, with 8 bases between them. This CDR3 comprises 12 residues. The CDR3 DNA follows: TGTGCCAGCAGCCGAGCAGGAGAGACCCAGTACTTC. Its translation: CASSRAGETQYF. Complete variable domain (other parts from reference TRBV7-8 and TRBJ2-5): GAGVSQSPRYKVAKRGQDVALRCDPISGHVSLFWYQQALGQGPEFLTYFQNEAQLDKSGLPSDRFFAERPEGSVSTLKIQRTQQEDSAVYLCASSRAGETQYFGPGTRLLVL.